The present T cell receptor (beta chain) was sequenced within a study of cytomegalovirus exposure and HLA in healthy donors (dated by TCRdb to about 2017). Regarding the research as a whole: In an earlier analysis of under 750 of the donors, under 300 Gb of sequence data and some 120 million unique TCR beta sequences from 180 million or so T cells were reported. An early release covering roughly 640 HLA-typed donors comprised around 300 gigabases of sequencing data and some 79 million unique TCR sequences. Of the 350 to 450 genotyped donors, 80% to 90% were placed in the genetic ancestry cluster associated with self-reported Caucasian donors. The aim of the study was to test whether cataloging public T cell receptors could identify signatures of past pathogen exposure. The study profiled the T cell repertoires of hundreds of subjects by immunosequencing and related them to cytomegalovirus serostatus. A separate validation cohort of more than 100 different subjects was used in addition to the roughly 720-subject first cohort. To predict cytomegalovirus infection status, the study brought together high-throughput TCR immunosequencing, statistical association of individual TCRs with disease status, and machine learning. A later analysis re-analyzed previously published TCR beta repertoires from about 730 donors and added high-resolution HLA genotyping to study TCR occurrence patterns. The later analysis used no new phenotypic data to find candidate immune exposures, relying instead on TCR beta sequences and their occurrence across donors. An earlier analysis of 587 of the donors used high-throughput TCR beta sequencing to judge whether each TCR beta V gene segment behaved as functional or pseudogenic. Alongside the repertoire data, information on donor age, sex, ethnicity and CMV serostatus was compiled. A later genetic analysis took genome-wide SNP genotypes for 398 of the 666 donors and used that subset as a discovery cohort. All discovery cohort repertoires had been generated using a single sequencing platform. HLA typing covered class I and class II loci at four-digit resolution. Typing coverage varied by locus: roughly 629-640 donors for A, B, C, DRB1 and DQB1; roughly 560 for DQA1; around 610 for DPA1; 450 to 480 for DPB1. Because of strong linkage in the cohort, roughly 5 DR-DQ haplotypes were treated as single units for association and clustering. On average, roughly 250,000 unique TCR beta nucleotide sequences were sequenced per donor among some 430 genotyped donors of the cohort, with approximately 18% of those sequences being non-productive.

The CDR3 contains 14 residues, cysteine and phenylalanine counted. The only DNA kept is the CDR3, 42 bases in frame from the first base. The cohort consisted of 666 healthy bone marrow donors. Cohort members were all nominally healthy when sampled, although unrecorded immune exposures were likely present. The donor tested CMV seropositive, placing the donor among the 289 seropositive members of the cohort. A peripheral blood sample was provided by each donor, and peripheral blood mononuclear cells were used for TCR beta sequencing. Genomic DNA was extracted from the blood cell samples with the Qiagen DNeasy Blood Extraction Kit. Libraries were prepared through the immunoSEQ multiplex PCR assay. A mixture of 60 forward primers for TCR Vbeta segments and 13 reverse primers for TCR Jbeta segments was used in the multiplex PCR. A multiplex PCR assay on genomic DNA amplified the CDR3 region of rearranged TCR beta genes. On the Illumina HiSeq System, the amplified TCR beta libraries were sequenced as 87-base-pair reads. As for the original processing: In a later analysis, some 80 million unique TCR beta chains were counted across the 650 to 750 repertoires, and roughly 11 million of these chains were shared by at least two donors. Raw reads were error-corrected and collapsed into unique sequences by a nearest-neighbor algorithm in which closely related sequences were merged to remove PCR and sequencing errors. To assign V, D and J gene segments, CDR3 sequences were aligned to IMGT reference sequences. For a sequence to be retained, at least a six-nucleotide match to both a V gene segment and a J gene segment was required. Rearrangements were classified as productive when the CDR3 lacked stop codons and remained in frame with V and J, and all other rearrangements were classified as non-productive. Following IMGT convention, CDR3 was defined as the stretch from the second conserved V-encoded cysteine to the conserved J-encoded phenylalanine. Sequences without an unambiguous match to a single V gene segment were excluded from the earlier analysis of several hundred of the donors. In an earlier analysis of almost 600 of the donors, a V segment was called functional when productive rearrangements were above 56.7%, and segregating when the standard deviation between donors exceeded 5%. To diagnose cytomegalovirus status from the catalog of TCR beta chain sequences, a statistical classification framework was built. In a later analysis, V and J genes were assigned by comparing TCR nucleotide sequences against IMGT/GENE-DB human TR gene sequences. The TCRdist pipeline was used in a later analysis to assign CDR3 sequences and most-parsimonious VDJ recombination scenarios. A later analysis defined each TCR beta chain by its CDR3 amino acid sequence plus V-gene family, and excluded reads lacking a unique V-gene family. In a later analysis, 500 to 650 highly shared, low-generation-probability nucleotide sequences were removed to address suspected cross-contamination and a sequencing artifact. A later analysis calculated a clonal expansion index for each public chain from normalized within-repertoire ranks of inferred template counts. A later analysis computed generation probabilities with a VDJ recombination model fitted to out-of-frame rearrangements, and checked the results against IGoR. In a later analysis, hypergeometric tests were used to score TCR-TCR, TCR-HLA and TCR-CMV co-occurrence, with a repertoire-size bias correction applied to TCR pairs. A later analysis estimated false discovery rates by permuting HLA or CMV assignments 20 times. In a later analysis, co-occurring TCRs were grouped with DBSCAN, and TCRdist sequence similarity was added when clustering was performed within HLA-allele-positive subsets. Repertoires with fewer than 30,000 or more than 120,000 public chains were left out of co-occurrence clustering, as were about 5 repertoires with anomalous nucleotide sharing. As stored in TCRdb, this immuneACCESS dataset retains in-frame rearrangements with V and J assigned. A fraction of the clones does not appear; measured against another copy, unresolved V genes explain less than half of the discrepancy, and the remainder lacks a known reason. V and J calls and clone size are those listed in that table; D and trimming were worked out from the DNA. The sample table shows 150,000 to 250,000 clones, and around four fifths are seen once. 5.5% to 7% of the sample is taken by the ten largest.

Points the paper makes about the study in general: According to the authors, the approach could potentially be generalized to other disease states and immunological phenotypes. Correlated functional status among segregating V segments might be attributable to linkage disequilibrium, but an unknown experimental factor could not be ruled out. In vitro tests confirmed that three of the cytomegalovirus-associated TCR beta chains recognize cytomegalovirus antigens. A group of highly shared sequence variants was considered likely to be a technical artifact of the sequencing pipeline. Specific HLA alleles were associated with roughly 16,000 TCR beta sequences at a false discovery rate of 0.05 in a later analysis. Compared with equally common non-associated chains, HLA-associated TCR beta chains in a later analysis were more clonally expanded and had lower generation probabilities. Compared with the roughly 720-donor mean, donors in an Asian-associated ancestry cluster had fewer N-insertions in productive TCRs, according to a later genetic analysis. Because HLA typing was missing for some donors at each locus, association tests included only the typed subset. According to a later analysis, TCR association rates differed among HLA loci, with DRB1 alleles showing the most associated TCRs and HLA-C alleles showing the fewest. Assigning TCR associations to individual alleles was difficult when HLA alleles, especially DR and DQ, strongly co-occurred. In this cohort, only TCR beta chains were sequenced, and detectable features were limited by the absence of alpha or paired-chain data. Presence/absence analyses assumed roughly uniform sequencing depth across donors, an assumption that may not hold. Because counts were too low, seventeen rarely observed V segments, including chromosome 9 orphons, were left out of the earlier analysis of 500 to 650 of the donors. A further reported finding was that TCR beta sequences accurately predicted the HLA-A and HLA-B alleles for most subjects in the first cohort. Broadly in line with IMGT annotations, most TCR beta V segments showed up in productive rearrangements about 87% or about 30% of the time in an earlier analysis of 587 of the donors. CMV serostatus was the only immune exposure information available for the cohort. In a later genetic analysis, a missense DCLRE1C variant was associated with V-gene and J-gene trimming of TCR beta chains, and the association was replicated in an independent cohort. Several of the top co-occurrence clusters appeared to be linked to parvovirus B19, influenza, CMV and Epstein-Barr virus, according to a later analysis. Cytomegalovirus status was reported to be diagnosed by the classifier with high specificity and sensitivity in both the original and validation cohorts. Most CMV-associated TCR beta chains appeared to be HLA-restricted in a later analysis, and the HLA associations seemed to be driven largely by CMV exposure. Some IMGT-functional V segments, including TRBV6-2 and TRBV6-3, could not be told apart with the 87-base-pair reads, so those segments were excluded. A total of about 150 TCR beta chains were listed by the study as associated with cytomegalovirus. Across donors, most TCR sequences were observed very rarely, whereas some public TCRs were present in many individuals.

Points on this clone: Its antigen remains unidentified. The input lacks base qualities; no much larger clone sits a single base away.

This clonotype originated in a woman aged 45-60 years in good health and CMV-seropositive. Sequencing used PBMCs. The chain is made from TRBV21-1 and TRBJ2-1; TRBD1 is the table's D call and was not checked against the DNA. TRBV21-1 is tagged as a pseudogene. The DNA reads TGTGCCAGCAGCCAGGACAGGGCTTACAATGAGCAGTTCTTC. Protein translation: CASSQDRAYNEQFF.